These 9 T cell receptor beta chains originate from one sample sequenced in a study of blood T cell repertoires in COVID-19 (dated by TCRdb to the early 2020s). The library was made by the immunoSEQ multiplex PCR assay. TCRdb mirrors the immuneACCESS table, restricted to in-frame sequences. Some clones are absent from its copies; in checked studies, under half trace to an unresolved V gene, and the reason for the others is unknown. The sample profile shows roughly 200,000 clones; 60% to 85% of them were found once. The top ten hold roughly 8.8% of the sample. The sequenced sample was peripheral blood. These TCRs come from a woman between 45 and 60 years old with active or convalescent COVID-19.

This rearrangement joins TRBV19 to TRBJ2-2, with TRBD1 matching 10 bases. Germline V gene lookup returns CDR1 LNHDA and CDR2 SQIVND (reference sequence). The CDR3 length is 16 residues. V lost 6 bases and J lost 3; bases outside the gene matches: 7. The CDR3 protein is CASRAQTGGDTGELFF. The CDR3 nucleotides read TGTGCCAGTAGGGCCCAGACAGGGGGCGACACCGGGGAGCTGTTTTTT.

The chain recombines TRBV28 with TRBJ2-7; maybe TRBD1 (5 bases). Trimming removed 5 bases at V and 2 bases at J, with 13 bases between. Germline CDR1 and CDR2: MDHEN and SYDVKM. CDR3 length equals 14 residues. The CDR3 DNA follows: TGTGCCAGCAGTGGTCAGGGATACCCCTACGAGCAGTACTTC. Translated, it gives CASSGQGYPYEQYF.

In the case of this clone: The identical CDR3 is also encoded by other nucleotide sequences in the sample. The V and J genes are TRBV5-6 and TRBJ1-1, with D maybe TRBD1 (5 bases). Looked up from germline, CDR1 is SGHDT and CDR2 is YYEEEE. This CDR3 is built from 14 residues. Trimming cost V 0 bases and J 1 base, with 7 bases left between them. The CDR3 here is CASSLVGGNTEAFF. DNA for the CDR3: TGTGCCAGCAGCTTGGTGGGGGGGAACACTGAAGCTTTCTTT.

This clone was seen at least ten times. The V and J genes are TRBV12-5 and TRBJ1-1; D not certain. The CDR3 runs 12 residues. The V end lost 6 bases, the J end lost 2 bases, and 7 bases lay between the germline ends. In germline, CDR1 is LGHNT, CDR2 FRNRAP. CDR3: CASGRGNTEAFF. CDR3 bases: TGTGCTAGTGGGCGAGGAAACACTGAAGCTTTCTTT.

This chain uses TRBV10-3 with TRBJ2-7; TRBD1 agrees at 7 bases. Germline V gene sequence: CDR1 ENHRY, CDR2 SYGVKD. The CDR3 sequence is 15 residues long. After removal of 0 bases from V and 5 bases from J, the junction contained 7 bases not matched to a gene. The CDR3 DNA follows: TGTGCCATCAGTGAGTCGACAGGGCGACTCCACGAGCAGTACTTC. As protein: CAISESTGRLHEQYF.

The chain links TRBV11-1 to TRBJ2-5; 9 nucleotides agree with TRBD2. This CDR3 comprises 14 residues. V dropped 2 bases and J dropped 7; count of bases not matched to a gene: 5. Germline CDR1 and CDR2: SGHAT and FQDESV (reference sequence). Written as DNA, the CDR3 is TGTGCCAGCAGCTTATCCCTAGCGGGGTCGACCCAGTACTTC. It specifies CASSLSLAGSTQYF.

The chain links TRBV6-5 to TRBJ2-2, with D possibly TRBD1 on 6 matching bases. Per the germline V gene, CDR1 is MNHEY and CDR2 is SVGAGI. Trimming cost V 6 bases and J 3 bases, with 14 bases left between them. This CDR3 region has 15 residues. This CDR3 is CASRDSLLDTGELFF. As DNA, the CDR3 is TGTGCCAGCAGGGACAGTCTACTGGACACCGGGGAGCTGTTTTTT.

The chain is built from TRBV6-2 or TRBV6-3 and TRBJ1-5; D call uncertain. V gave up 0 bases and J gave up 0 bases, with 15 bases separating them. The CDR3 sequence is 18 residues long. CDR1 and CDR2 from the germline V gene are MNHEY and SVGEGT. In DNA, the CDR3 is TGTGCCAGCAGTTACTCGATAAACAGCGGTTATAGCAATCAGCCCCAGCATTTT. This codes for CASSYSINSGYSNQPQHF.

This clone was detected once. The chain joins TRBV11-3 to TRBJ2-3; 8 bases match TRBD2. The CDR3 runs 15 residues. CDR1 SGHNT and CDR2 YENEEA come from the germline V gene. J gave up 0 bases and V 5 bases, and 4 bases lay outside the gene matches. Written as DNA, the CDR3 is TGTGCCAGCAGCCCGGGGGGGGAGAGCACAGATACGCAGTATTTT. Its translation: CASSPGGESTDTQYF. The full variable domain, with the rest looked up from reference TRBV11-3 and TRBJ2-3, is EAGVVQSPRYKIIEKKQPVAFWCNPISGHNTLYWYLQNLGQGPELLIRYENEEAVDDSQLPKDRFSAERLKGVDSTLKIQPAELGDSAVYLCASSPGGESTDTQYFGPGTRLTVL.